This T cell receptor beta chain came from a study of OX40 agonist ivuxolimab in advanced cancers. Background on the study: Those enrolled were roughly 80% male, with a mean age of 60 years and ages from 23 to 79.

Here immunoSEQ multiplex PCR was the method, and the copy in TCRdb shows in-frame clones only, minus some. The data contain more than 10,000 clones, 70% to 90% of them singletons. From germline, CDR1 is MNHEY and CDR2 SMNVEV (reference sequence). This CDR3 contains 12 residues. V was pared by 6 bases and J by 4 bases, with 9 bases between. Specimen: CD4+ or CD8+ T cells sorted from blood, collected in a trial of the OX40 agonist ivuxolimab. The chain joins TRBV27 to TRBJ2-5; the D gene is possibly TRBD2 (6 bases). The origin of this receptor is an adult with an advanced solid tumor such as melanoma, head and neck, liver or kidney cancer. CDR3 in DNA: TGTGCCAGCAGCCCCGGGGGAGAGACCCAGTACTTC. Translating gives CASSPGGETQYF.